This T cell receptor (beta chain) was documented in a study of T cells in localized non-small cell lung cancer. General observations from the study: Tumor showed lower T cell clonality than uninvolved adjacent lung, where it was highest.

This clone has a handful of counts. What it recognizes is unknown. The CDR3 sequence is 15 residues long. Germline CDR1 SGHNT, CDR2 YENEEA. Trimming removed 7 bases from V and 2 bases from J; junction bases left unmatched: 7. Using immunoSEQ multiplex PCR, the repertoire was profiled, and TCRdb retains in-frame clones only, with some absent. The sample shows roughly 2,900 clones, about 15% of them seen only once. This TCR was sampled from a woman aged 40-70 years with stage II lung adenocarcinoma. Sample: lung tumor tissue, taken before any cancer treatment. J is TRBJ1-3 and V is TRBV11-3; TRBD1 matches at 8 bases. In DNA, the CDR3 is TGTGCCAGCACACGGGACAGGAGCCCTGGAAACACCATATATTTT. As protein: CASTRDRSPGNTIYF.